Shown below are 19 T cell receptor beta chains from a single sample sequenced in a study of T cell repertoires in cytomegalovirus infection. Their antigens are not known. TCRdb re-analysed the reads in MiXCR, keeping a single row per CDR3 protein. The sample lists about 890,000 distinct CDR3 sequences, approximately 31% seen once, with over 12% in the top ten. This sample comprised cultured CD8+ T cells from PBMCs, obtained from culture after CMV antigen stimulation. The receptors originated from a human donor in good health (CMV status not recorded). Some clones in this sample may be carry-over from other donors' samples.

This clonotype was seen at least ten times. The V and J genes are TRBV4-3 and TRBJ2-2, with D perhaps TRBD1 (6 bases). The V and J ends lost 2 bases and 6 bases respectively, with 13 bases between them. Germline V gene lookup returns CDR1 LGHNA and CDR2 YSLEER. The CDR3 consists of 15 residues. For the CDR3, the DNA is TGCGCCAGCAGCCAAATCACCAGGGGATCCGGGGAGCTGTTTTTT. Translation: CASSQITRGSGELFF.

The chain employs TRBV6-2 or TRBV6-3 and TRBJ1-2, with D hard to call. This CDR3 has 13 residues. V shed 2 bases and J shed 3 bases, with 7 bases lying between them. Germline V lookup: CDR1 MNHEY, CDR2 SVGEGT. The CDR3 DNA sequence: TGTGCCAGCAGTTACCTCCCATACTATGGCTACACCTTC. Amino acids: CASSYLPYYGYTF.

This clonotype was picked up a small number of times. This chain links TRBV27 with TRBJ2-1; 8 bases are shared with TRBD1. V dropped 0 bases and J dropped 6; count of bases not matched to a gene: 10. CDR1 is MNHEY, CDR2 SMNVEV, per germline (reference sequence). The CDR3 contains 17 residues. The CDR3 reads CASSLSKDRVVFNEQFF. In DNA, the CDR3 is TGTGCCAGCAGTTTATCGAAGGACAGGGTTGTCTTCAATGAGCAGTTCTTC.

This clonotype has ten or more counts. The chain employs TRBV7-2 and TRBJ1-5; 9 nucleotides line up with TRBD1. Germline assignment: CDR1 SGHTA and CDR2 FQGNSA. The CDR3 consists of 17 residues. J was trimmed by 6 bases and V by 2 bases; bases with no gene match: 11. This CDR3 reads CASSLKMSGQGFQPQHF. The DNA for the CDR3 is TGTGCCAGCAGCTTAAAAATGTCCGGACAGGGGTTTCAGCCCCAGCATTTT.

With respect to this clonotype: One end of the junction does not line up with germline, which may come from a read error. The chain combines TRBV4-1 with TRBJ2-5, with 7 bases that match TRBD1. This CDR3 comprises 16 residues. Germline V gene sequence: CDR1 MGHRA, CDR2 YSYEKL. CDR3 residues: CVSSQGDSSSRGTQYF. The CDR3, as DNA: TGCGTCAGCAGCCAAGGGGACAGTTCGAGCCGGGGGACCCAGTACTTC.

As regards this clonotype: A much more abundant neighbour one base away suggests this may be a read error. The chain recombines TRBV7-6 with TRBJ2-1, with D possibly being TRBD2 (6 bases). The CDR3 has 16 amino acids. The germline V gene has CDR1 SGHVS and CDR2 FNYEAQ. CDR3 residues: CVSSLERDSSYNEQFF. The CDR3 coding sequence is TGTGTCAGCAGCTTAGAACGGGACTCTTCCTACAATGAGCAGTTCTTC. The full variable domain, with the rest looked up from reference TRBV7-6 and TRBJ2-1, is GAGVSQSPRYKVTKRGQDVALRCDPISGHVSLYWYRQALGQGPEFLTYFNYEAQQDKSGLPNDRFSAERPEGSISTLTIQRTEQRDSAMYRCVSSLERDSSYNEQFFGPGTRLTVL.

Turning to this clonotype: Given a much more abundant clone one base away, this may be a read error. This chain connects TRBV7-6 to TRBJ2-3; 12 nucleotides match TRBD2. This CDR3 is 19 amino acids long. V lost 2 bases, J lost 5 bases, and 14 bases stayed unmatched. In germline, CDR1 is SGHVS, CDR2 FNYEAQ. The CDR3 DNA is TGTGCCAGCAGCTTACTTCCGGAACTAGCGGGGGGACAGGGAGATACGCAGTATTTT. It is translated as CASSLLPELAGGQGDTQYF.

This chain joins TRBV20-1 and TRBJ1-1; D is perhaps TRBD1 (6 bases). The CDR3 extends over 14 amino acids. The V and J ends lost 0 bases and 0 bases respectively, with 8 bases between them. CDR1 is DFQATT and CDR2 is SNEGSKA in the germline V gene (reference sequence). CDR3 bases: TGCAGTGCTAGAGATCAGGGGTTGAACACTGAAGCTTTCTTT. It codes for CSARDQGLNTEAFF.

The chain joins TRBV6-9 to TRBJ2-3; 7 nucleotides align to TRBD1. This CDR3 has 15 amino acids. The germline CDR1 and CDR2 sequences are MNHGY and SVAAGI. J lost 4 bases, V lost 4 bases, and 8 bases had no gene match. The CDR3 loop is CASSFEGAGADTQYF. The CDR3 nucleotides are TGTGCCAGCAGTTTCGAGGGGGCAGGTGCAGATACGCAGTATTTT.

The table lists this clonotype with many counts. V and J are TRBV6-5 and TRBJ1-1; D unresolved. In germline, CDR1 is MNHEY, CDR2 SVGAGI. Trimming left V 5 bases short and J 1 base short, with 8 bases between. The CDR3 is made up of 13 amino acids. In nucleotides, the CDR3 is TGTGCCAGCAGTCCCGACACGAACACTGAAGCTTTCTTT. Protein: CASSPDTNTEAFF.

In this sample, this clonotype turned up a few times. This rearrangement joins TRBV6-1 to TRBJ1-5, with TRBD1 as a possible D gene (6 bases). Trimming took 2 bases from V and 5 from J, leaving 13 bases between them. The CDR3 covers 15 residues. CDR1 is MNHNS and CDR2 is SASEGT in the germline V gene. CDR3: CASSEYAGVHQPQHF. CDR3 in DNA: TGTGCCAGCAGTGAATATGCAGGGGTTCATCAGCCCCAGCATTTT.

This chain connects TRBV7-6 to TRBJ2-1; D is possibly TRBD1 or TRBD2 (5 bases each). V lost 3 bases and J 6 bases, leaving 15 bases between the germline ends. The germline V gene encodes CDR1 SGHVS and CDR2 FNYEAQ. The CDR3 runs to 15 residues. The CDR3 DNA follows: TGTGCCAGCAGCTTTGGGGGAGCCCCCGGCAATGAGCAGTTCTTC. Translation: CASSFGGAPGNEQFF.

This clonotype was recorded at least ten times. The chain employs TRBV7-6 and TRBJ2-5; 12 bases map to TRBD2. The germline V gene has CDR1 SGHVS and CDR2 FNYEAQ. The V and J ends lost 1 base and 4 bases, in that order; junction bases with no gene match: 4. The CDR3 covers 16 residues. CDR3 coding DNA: TGTGCCAGCAGCTTAGAGAGACTAGCGGGGGTAGAGACCCAGTACTTC. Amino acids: CASSLERLAGVETQYF. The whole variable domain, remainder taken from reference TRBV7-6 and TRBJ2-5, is GAGVSQSPRYKVTKRGQDVALRCDPISGHVSLYWYRQALGQGPEFLTYFNYEAQQDKSGLPNDRFSAERPEGSISTLTIQRTEQRDSAMYRCASSLERLAGVETQYFGPGTRLLVL.

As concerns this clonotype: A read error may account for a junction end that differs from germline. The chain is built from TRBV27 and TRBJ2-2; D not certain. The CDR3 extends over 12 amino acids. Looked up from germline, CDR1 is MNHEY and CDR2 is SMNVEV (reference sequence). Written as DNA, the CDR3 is TGTGCCAACAGTCTCCTGGGAGGGGAGCTGTTTTTT. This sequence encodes CANSLLGGELFF.

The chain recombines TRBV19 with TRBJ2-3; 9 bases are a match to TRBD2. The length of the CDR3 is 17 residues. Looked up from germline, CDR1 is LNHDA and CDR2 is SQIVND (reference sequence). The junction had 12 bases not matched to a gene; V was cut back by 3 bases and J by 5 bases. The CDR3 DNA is TGTGCCAGTAGTATTAGCGGGGGAGCAGGGGGTGGAGATACGCAGTATTTT. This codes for CASSISGGAGGGDTQYF.

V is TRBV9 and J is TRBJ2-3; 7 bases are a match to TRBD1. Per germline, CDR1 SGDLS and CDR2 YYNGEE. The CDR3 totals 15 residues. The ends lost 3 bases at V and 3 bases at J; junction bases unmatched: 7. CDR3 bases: TGTGCCAGCAGCGAAACCGGGACAGCAACAGATACGCAGTATTTT. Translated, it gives CASSETGTATDTQYF.

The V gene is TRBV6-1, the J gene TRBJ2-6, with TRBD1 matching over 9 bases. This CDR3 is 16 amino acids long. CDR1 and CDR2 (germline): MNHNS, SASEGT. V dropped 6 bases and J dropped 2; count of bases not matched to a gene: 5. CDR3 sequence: CASRPQGAAGANVLTF. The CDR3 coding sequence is TGTGCCAGCAGGCCACAGGGGGCAGCTGGGGCCAACGTCCTGACTTTC.

CDR3 sequence reads: CASSRTTGSSYEQYF. DNA for the CDR3: TGTGCCAGCAGTCGCACGACAGGGAGCTCCTACGAGCAGTACTTC. V and J are TRBV27 and TRBJ2-7; TRBD1 aligns across 7 bases. The V gene end was trimmed by 5 bases and the J gene end by 0 bases; junction bases not matched to a gene: 7. The V gene's germline CDR1 is MNHEY and CDR2 SMNVEV (reference sequence). The CDR3 contains 15 residues.

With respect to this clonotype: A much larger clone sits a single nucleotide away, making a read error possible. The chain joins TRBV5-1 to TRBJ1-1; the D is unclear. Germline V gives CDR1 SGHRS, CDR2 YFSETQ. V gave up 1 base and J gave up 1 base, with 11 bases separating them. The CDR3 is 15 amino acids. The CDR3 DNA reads TGCGCCAGCAGCTTGTGGGAGGGAGAGAACACTGAAGCTTTCTTT. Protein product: CASSLWEGENTEAFF.